One sample yielded the 12 T cell receptor beta chains listed below, sequenced in a study of human T cells and chemical hapten exposure. As for time point: patch test 3, about 24 weeks after DPC sensitization. This sample's treatment: therapeutic diphenylcyclopropenone sensitization with weekly scalp DPC. MiXCR was run by TCRdb on the RACE reads, yielding one entry per CDR3 protein. Of about 82,000 distinct CDR3 sequences in the sample, over 10% were seen once. The sample was whole blood, taken in connection with sensitization to the hapten diphenylcyclopropenone (DPC). These receptors were obtained from a woman in her forties or fifties with alopecia areata. Some clones in this sample may be carry-over from other donors' samples.

This clonotype was recorded at least ten times. The chain couples TRBV18 to TRBJ1-4; a weak D match, TRBD1 (5 bases). In germline, CDR1 is KGHSH, CDR2 LQKENI. The V end lost 3 bases, the J end lost 3 bases, and 8 bases lay between the germline ends. There are 14 residues in the CDR3. This CDR3 is CASSPGPANEKLFF. The DNA for the CDR3 is TGTGCCAGCTCACCGGGGCCGGCTAATGAAAAACTGTTTTTT.

This clonotype was seen ten or more times. The chain employs TRBV7-2 and TRBJ1-5; D not resolved. The CDR3 consists of 13 residues. Trimming removed 1 base from V and 5 bases from J, with 6 bases in between. Germline V gives CDR1 SGHTA, CDR2 FQGNSA. CDR3 coding DNA: TGTGCCAGCAGCTTAGAAAGTTATCAGCCCCAGCATTTT. Translating it yields CASSLESYQPQHF.

This clonotype was seen many times. The V call is TRBV7-9, the J call TRBJ2-4; D not certain. Germline lookup yields CDR1 SEHNR and CDR2 FQNEAQ (reference sequence). V shed 8 bases and J shed 1 base, with 12 bases lying between them. This CDR3 has 14 residues. DNA of the CDR3: TGTGCCAGCCGCCAGGAAGCGGCCAAAAACATTCAGTACTTC. Amino acids: CASRQEAAKNIQYF.

This clonotype was counted ten times or more. V and J are TRBV5-1 and TRBJ1-5; TRBD1 might be the D (5 bases). Germline-derived CDR1 and CDR2 are SGHRS and YFSETQ. The CDR3 has 15 residues. Trimming pared 4 bases from V and 7 bases from J, leaving 18 bases between. CDR3 amino acids: CASSPESGYNQPQHF. CDR3 in DNA: TGCGCCAGCAGCCCGGAGTCAGGGTACAACCAGCCCCAGCATTTT.

This clonotype has more than one count but fewer than ten. This chain links TRBV28 with TRBJ1-1; 7 bases agree with TRBD1. Germline values: CDR1 MDHEN, CDR2 SYDVKM. J gave up 4 bases and V 5 bases, and 7 bases lay outside the gene matches. The CDR3 has 14 amino acids. In DNA, the CDR3 is TGTGCCAGCAGTACCAACAGGGGTTTCACTGAAGCTTTCTTT. Protein sequence: CASSTNRGFTEAFF.

This clonotype was detected ten times or more. The gene calls are TRBV9 and TRBJ1-1; perhaps TRBD1 as D (6 bases). The germline V gene has CDR1 SGDLS and CDR2 YYNGEE. V was clipped by 3 bases and J by 5 bases, with 14 bases between them. The CDR3 spans 14 residues. The CDR3 spells CASSEQGFQTEAFF. In DNA, the CDR3 is TGTGCCAGCAGCGAGCAGGGGTTTCAAACTGAAGCTTTCTTT.

This clonotype was detected a few times. The chain has TRBV20-1 and TRBJ2-1; D possibly corresponds to TRBD2 (6 bases). Trimming pared 1 base from V and 1 base from J, leaving 11 bases between. From germline, CDR1 is DFQATT and CDR2 SNEGSKA (reference sequence). The CDR3 sequence is 15 residues long. CDR3 DNA sequence: TGCAGTGCTAGAGGCGGGGCTGGGTCCTACAATGAGCAGTTCTTC. Translation: CSARGGAGSYNEQFF.

The chain joins TRBV11-2 to TRBJ2-3; the D gene could be TRBD1 or TRBD2 (5 bases each). Germline CDR1 is SGHAT and CDR2 is FQNNGV. Deletions cut 2 bases from V and 4 bases from J, with 10 bases between. There are 14 residues in the CDR3. The CDR3 region is CASSLLGGSDTQYF. The CDR3 bases are TGTGCCAGCAGCTTACTTGGGGGATCAGATACGCAGTATTTT.

This clonotype showed up just a few times. This sequence joins TRBV10-1 and TRBJ1-1; 9 nucleotides line up with TRBD1. The V segment lost 0 bases and the J segment 8 bases; nucleotides outside the gene matches: 7. CDR3 size: 15 residues. Germline CDR1 and CDR2: WNHNN and SYGVQD (reference sequence). The chain's CDR3 is CASSESIGTGKEAFF. CDR3 coding DNA: TGCGCCAGCAGTGAGTCGATTGGGACAGGGAAGGAAGCTTTCTTT.

The J gene is TRBJ1-5, the V gene TRBV11-2; D is possibly TRBD1 (5 bases). CDR3 length: 15 residues. Germline V gives CDR1 SGHAT, CDR2 FQNNGV. Trimming shortened V by 2 bases and J by 0 bases, and 8 bases separated the two germline ends. The CDR3 loop is CASSLRGNSNQPQHF. The CDR3 DNA follows: TGTGCCAGCAGCTTAAGGGGAAATAGCAATCAGCCCCAGCATTTT.

This clonotype was seen a single time. The rearrangement uses TRBV10-3 and TRBJ2-1; 10 nucleotides align to TRBD2. CDR3 length: 16 amino acids. Losses at the gene ends were 4 bases for V and 5 bases for J; bases not matched to a gene: 8. Germline assignment: CDR1 ENHRY and CDR2 SYGVKD. The CDR3 region has the DNA TGTGCCATCAGTGTTGGCCGAGCGGGAGGGGACAATGAGCAGTTCTTC. Translated: CAISVGRAGGDNEQFF.

The V call is TRBV7-9, the J call TRBJ2-3; D is perhaps TRBD1 (5 bases). CDR3 size: 14 residues. Between the trimmed V and J ends, which lost 0 bases and 6 bases, there was a span of 10 bases. Germline V gene lookup returns CDR1 SEHNR and CDR2 FQNEAQ (reference sequence). The CDR3 loop reads CASSLAQGMDTQYF. For the CDR3, the DNA is TGTGCCAGCAGCTTAGCGCAGGGTATGGATACGCAGTATTTT.